This T cell receptor (beta chain) stems from a study of T cell repertoires in cytomegalovirus infection. Whole-study findings and limits: The response measured ex vivo was dominated by TCR beta clonotypes (HLA-C-restricted and CMV-specific).

TCRdb reanalysed the reads using MiXCR and keeps one entry per CDR3 protein. This table holds about 52,000 distinct CDR3 sequences, 15% to 20% found once. This clonotype occurred many times. Its matching antigen is unknown. This clonotype was sampled from a human donor in good health (CMV status not recorded). Some clones in this sample may be carry-over from other donors' samples. This material consisted of CD8+ T cells from cultured PBMCs, taken from culture after CMV antigen stimulation.

The CDR3 sequence: CASSQVGRNTEAFF. Here the CDR3 DNA reads TGCGCCAGCAGCCAAGTGGGGCGGAACACTGAAGCTTTCTTT. This chain uses TRBV4-1 with TRBJ1-1, with D tentatively TRBD1 (5 bases). V was trimmed by 1 base and J by 1 base, leaving 7 bases between them. The CDR3 is 14 residues long. Germline loops: CDR1 MGHRA, CDR2 YSYEKL.